The text below deals with one T cell receptor beta chain. Sequencing was performed with immunoSEQ multiplex PCR; in TCRdb, only in-frame clones are kept and a portion is missing. The table shows 95,000 to 100,000 clones, with under 90% occurring only once. The V and J ends lost 6 bases and 8 bases respectively, with 25 bases between them. The CDR3 length is 16 residues. Per the germline V gene, CDR1 is LNHDA and CDR2 is SQIVND (reference sequence). The data stem from a study of blood T cell repertoires in COVID-19. Background on the study: COVID-19 samples from acute and convalescent phases originated in the United States, Italy and Spain.

This clonotype originated in a human donor in a cohort sampled during active COVID-19. V usage is TRBV19 and J usage is TRBJ1-2; possible D gene TRBD1, 5 bases. The sequencing sample was made of peripheral blood. Here the CDR3 reads CASRRTVGLTPWGYTF. The CDR3 DNA reads as TGTGCCAGTAGAAGAACGGTGGGGCTTACACCCTGGGGCTACACCTTC. The entire variable domain, with the rest obtained from reference TRBV19 and TRBJ1-2, is as follows: DGGITQSPKYLFRKEGQNVTLSCEQNLNHDAMYWYRQDPGQGLRLIYYSQIVNDFQKGDIAEGYSVSREKKESFPLTVTSAQKNPTAFYLCASRRTVGLTPWGYTFGSGTRLTVV.